This T cell receptor (beta chain) was found in a study of shared clonotypes between healthy human individuals. Regarding the study as a whole: Shared clonotypes across all four donors exceeded non-shared ones in generation probability.

Remarks on this clone: Its antigen is currently unknown.

Profiled with immunoSEQ multiplex PCR; TCRdb holds only in-frame clones, not every one. The sample shows approximately 1.9 million clones, roughly 95% of them seen only once. The V gene's germline CDR1 is SGHNT and CDR2 YYREEE (reference sequence). The germline V and J ends were trimmed by 0 bases and 4 bases, with 18 bases remaining between them. This CDR3 region has 17 residues. In the naive CD8 group, cells lacked CD45RO and were positively selected for CCR7, so terminally differentiated effector memory CD45RA+ cells were left out. Each donor was a Caucasian adult residing in Nashville, Tennessee.

V gene TRBV5-4 combines with J gene TRBJ2-3; D unresolved. This TCR derives from a man aged 18 to 30 in good health. Some clones in this sample may be carry-over from other donors' samples. The specimen sequenced was naive CD8+ T cells from PBMCs. DNA for the CDR3: TGTGCCAGCAGCTTGGCAGTATTAAAATTTAGCCCAGATACGCAGTATTTT. It specifies CASSLAVLKFSPDTQYF. Variable domain in full (rest from reference TRBV5-4 and TRBJ2-3): ETGVTQSPTHLIKTRGQQVTLRCSSQSGHNTVSWYQQALGQGPQFIFQYYREEENGRGNFPPRFSGLQFPNYSSELNVNALELDDSALYLCASSLAVLKFSPDTQYFGPGTRLTVL.